A selection of T cell receptor beta chains follows, all from one sample in a study of identifying expanded T cells in peripheral blood. Clones were sequenced by immunoSEQ multiplex PCR, and TCRdb holds only the in-frame ones, with some missing. The sample records tens of thousands of clones, nearly 90% being singletons. Input material: blood. These receptors all stem from a person aged 18 to 75 in good health. CDR3s include the opening cysteine and the closing phenylalanine or tryptophan. A D gene is named only where the DNA matches it firmly. Clone size, where shown, is once, few, many, or a class for clones that have expanded.

v_gene	d_gene	abundance	j_gene	CDR3nt	CDR3aa
TRBV7-8	TRBD1	-	TRBJ1-6	TGTGCCAGCAGCGCACGACAGGGGACGGATTCACCCCTCCACTTT	CASSARQGTDSPLHF
TRBV6-4	-	-	TRBJ2-6	TGTGCCAGCAGTCCCGATTCTGGGGCCAACGTCCTGACTTTC	CASSPDSGANVLTF
TRBV18	TRBD1	-	TRBJ1-1	TGTGCCAGCTCAGGGACAGGGGGGACTCGGAACACTGAAGCTTTCTTT	CASSGTGGTRNTEAFF
TRBV27	-	once	TRBJ2-1	TGTGCCAGCAGTTTGACGGGGTACGTTGAGCAGTTCTTC	CASSLTGYVEQFF
TRBV9	-	once	TRBJ1-3	TGTGCCAGCAGCGGTGGGGGTGCCTACTCCTCTGGAAACACCATATATTTT	CASSGGGAYSSGNTIYF
TRBV5-5	TRBD1	-	TRBJ1-3	TGTGCCAGCACCGTACATTGGGACAGAGGAAACACCATATATTTT	CASTVHWDRGNTIYF
TRBV7-9	TRBD1	-	TRBJ1-1	TGTGCCAGCAGTCCGCCCTCCGGGAGGGGGCCCACTGAAGCTTTCTTT	CASSPPSGRGPTEAFF
TRBV7-9	-	-	TRBJ1-1	TGTGCCAGCAGCCGCTCCGGACAGTCCAAAGGGAACACTGAAGCTTTCTTT	CASSRSGQSKGNTEAFF
TRBV7-9	-	-	TRBJ2-1	TGTGCCAGCAGCTCCCCCAGTCGGCGGAGCTACAATGAGCAGTTCTTC	CASSSPSRRSYNEQFF
TRBV5-6	-	-	TRBJ1-1	TGTGCCAGCGGTCGGGGGCTCTCCATGAACACTGAAGCTTTCTTT	CASGRGLSMNTEAFF
TRBV7-9	-	-	TRBJ1-2	TGTGCCGCGGGCCCGGAAGGGGAGTATGGCTACACCTTC	CAAGPEGEYGYTF
TRBV19	-	-	TRBJ1-6	TGTGCCAGTAGTATTGGAAAGGGCCACCATTCACCCCTCCACTTT	CASSIGKGHHSPLHF
TRBV19	-	-	TRBJ1-3	TGTGCCAGTAGACGGGGGTACACCATATATTTT	CASRRGYTIYF